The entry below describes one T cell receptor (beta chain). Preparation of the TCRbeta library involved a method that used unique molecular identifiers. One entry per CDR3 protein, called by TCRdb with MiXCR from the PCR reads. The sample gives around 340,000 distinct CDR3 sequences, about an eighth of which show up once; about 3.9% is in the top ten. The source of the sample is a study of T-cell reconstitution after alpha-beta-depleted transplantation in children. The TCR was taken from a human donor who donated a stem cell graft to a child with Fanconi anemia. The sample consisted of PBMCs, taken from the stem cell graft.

The CDR3 protein is CASSTLSTSYEQYV. In DNA, the CDR3 is TGTGCCAGCAGCACTCTCTCTACTTCCTACGAGCAGTACGTC. The rearrangement joins TRBV11-2 to TRBJ2-7; D ambiguous. Trimming removed 5 bases from V and 1 base from J, with 12 bases in between. The CDR3 totals 14 residues. Germline values: CDR1 SGHAT, CDR2 FQNNGV.